This T cell receptor (beta chain) was sequenced for a study of T cell repertoires in ileal Crohn's disease. Background on the study: Postoperative therapy was given to about half: 10 to 12 thiopurines, around 17 anti-TNF agents. The M0 sample came from the inflamed ileal portion of the resected specimen.

Concerning this clone itself: Its antigen remains unknown.

Study-wide findings and caveats: Every patient over 26.8% clonality showed endoscopic recurrence. Compared with CD4 T cells, sorted CD8 cells carried more expanded clones.

Time point indicated: inflamed ileum from the surgical specimen. TCRdb keeps only in-frame clones here, not all; method: immunoSEQ multiplex PCR. The sample carries approximately 5,100 clones, about 80% recorded once. The length of the CDR3 is 15 residues. CDR1 is SGHRS and CDR2 is YFSETQ in the germline V gene. V lost 3 bases and J lost 5, with 15 bases in between. The sequence came from an adult with Crohn's disease. J is TRBJ1-5 and V is TRBV5-1, with D possibly TRBD1 on 6 matching bases. The sequencing sample was made of ileal tissue. The CDR3 DNA is TGCGCCAGCAGCTGGATGGGGGGGCGAGATCAGCCCCAGCATTTT. This gives the protein CASSWMGGRDQPQHF.